The 28 T cell receptor beta chains reported below all come from one sample, sequenced in a study of CD8+CD57+ T cells in acquired aplastic anemia. Genomic DNA was employed as the template in profiling TCR beta VDJ and CDR3. TCRdb re-analysed the reads in MiXCR, keeping a single row per CDR3 protein. The data contain approximately 170,000 distinct CDR3 sequences, around 60% of them singletons. Sequencing was done on a sample of sorted CD4+, CD8+, or CD8+CD57+ T cells (not recorded which) from PBMCs. These receptors came from a human donor in good health.

This clonotype was found many times. V is TRBV11-3 and J is TRBJ2-7, with TRBD2 matching 10 bases. Unmatched junction bases numbered 14, after V lost 1 base and J lost 2 bases. The CDR3 length is 19 residues. The germline gives CDR1 SGHNT, CDR2 YENEEA. The CDR3 spells CASSLGVELAGNNPYEQYF. CDR3 nucleotides: TGTGCCAGCAGCTTAGGCGTTGAACTAGCGGGAAACAACCCCTACGAGCAGTACTTC. Full variable domain (remainder filled in from reference TRBV11-3 and TRBJ2-7): EAGVVQSPRYKIIEKKQPVAFWCNPISGHNTLYWYLQNLGQGPELLIRYENEEAVDDSQLPKDRFSAERLKGVDSTLKIQPAELGDSAVYLCASSLGVELAGNNPYEQYFGPGTRLTVT.

J is TRBJ2-5 and V is TRBV2; D gene ambiguous. This CDR3 is 16 amino acids long. The germline V gene encodes CDR1 SNHLY and CDR2 FYNNEI. Between the trimmed V and J ends, which lost 6 bases and 0 bases, there was a span of 17 bases. The CDR3 region has the DNA TGTGCCAGCAGCCGGATAGGCAGCGAGTACCAAGAGACCCAGTACTTC. The encoded protein is CASSRIGSEYQETQYF. Combining the CDR3 with reference TRBV2 and TRBJ2-5 gives the whole variable domain EPEVTQTPSHQVTQMGQEVILRCVPISNHLYFYWYRQILGQKVEFLVSFYNNEISEKSEIFDDQFSVERPDGSNFTLKIRSTKLEDSAMYFCASSRIGSEYQETQYFGPGTRLLVL.

The gene calls are TRBV27 and TRBJ2-7; 8 bases are a match to TRBD1. CDR3 length equals 15 residues. Germline CDR1 reads MNHEY; CDR2 reads SMNVEV (reference sequence). Unmatched junction bases numbered 11, after V lost 5 bases and J lost 5 bases. DNA of the CDR3: TGTGCCAGCAGTCCCATGGACAGGGAGGATGACGAGCAGTACTTC. Protein product: CASSPMDREDDEQYF.

The chain joins TRBV20-1 to TRBJ1-1; D is perhaps TRBD1 (5 bases). This CDR3 is 13 amino acids long. V was pared by 4 bases and J by 0 bases, with 9 bases between. Germline V gene lookup returns CDR1 DFQATT and CDR2 SNEGSKA (reference sequence). Here the CDR3 reads CSATRDMNTEAFF. The CDR3 region has the DNA TGCAGTGCTACCAGGGATATGAACACTGAAGCTTTCTTT.

This sequence joins TRBV27 and TRBJ1-2; possibly TRBD1 for D (6 bases). The CDR3 runs to 16 residues. Germline V gives CDR1 MNHEY, CDR2 SMNVEV (reference sequence). V dropped 4 bases and J dropped 0 bases, with 15 bases sitting between them. CDR3 amino acids: CASSSPRTEANYGYTF. The CDR3 nucleotides read TGTGCCAGCAGTTCCCCTAGGACAGAAGCTAACTATGGCTACACCTTC.

This clonotype was counted between two and nine times. This chain connects TRBV15 to TRBJ2-5; D not resolved. The CDR3 has 13 residues. The V and J ends lost 1 base and 3 bases respectively, with 6 bases between them. From germline, CDR1 is LNHNV and CDR2 YYDKDF (reference sequence). The CDR3 here is CATSRGTKETQYF. The CDR3, as DNA: TGTGCCACCAGCAGAGGCACAAAAGAGACCCAGTACTTC.

This clonotype was seen repeatedly, ten times or more. The chain is built from TRBV4-1 and TRBJ2-1; D ambiguous. The germline gives CDR1 MGHRA, CDR2 YSYEKL. The CDR3 loop spans 13 amino acids. V shed 3 bases and J shed 7 bases, with 10 bases lying between them. The CDR3 DNA is TGCGCCAGCAGCCAGGGCGTTCGGAATGAGCAGTTCTTC. Its translation: CASSQGVRNEQFF.

This clonotype showed up many times. The chain carries TRBV6-5 and TRBJ1-5; D might be TRBD1 (5 bases). V lost 0 bases and J 3 bases, leaving 9 bases between the germline ends. Germline V CDR1 and CDR2: MNHEY, SVGAGI. This CDR3 region has 15 residues. The CDR3 nucleotides are TGTGCCAGCAGTTACTCGACAGTGAACAATCAGCCCCAGCATTTT. Residues: CASSYSTVNNQPQHF.

The rearrangement uses TRBV29-1 and TRBJ2-5; either TRBD1 or TRBD2 may supply D (5 bases each). V was trimmed by 6 bases and J by 1 base, leaving 15 bases between them. The CDR3 contains 14 residues. CDR1 and CDR2 from the germline V gene are SQVTM and ANQGSEA. CDR3 sequence: CSVPKWGSQETQYF. CDR3 in DNA: TGCAGCGTCCCAAAGTGGGGGAGCCAAGAGACCCAGTACTTC.

This clonotype was seen repeatedly, ten times or more. The chain has TRBV9 and TRBJ2-6; the match to TRBD1 covers 7 bases. Germline V CDR1 and CDR2: SGDLS, YYNGEE. CDR3 size: 16 residues. Germline trimming cut 3 bases from V and 4 bases from J; bases unmatched to any gene: 7. The CDR3 reads CASSARQGPGANVLTF. As DNA, the CDR3 is TGTGCCAGCAGCGCCCGACAGGGTCCGGGGGCCAACGTCCTGACTTTC.

In its sample, this clonotype was seen many times. The chain links TRBV4-3 to TRBJ2-5; possible D gene TRBD2, 6 bases. The CDR3 consists of 15 residues. Trimming took off 0 bases at V and 0 bases at J, with 8 bases between the two ends. Germline CDR1 and CDR2: LGHNA and YSLEER. CDR3 in DNA: TGCGCCAGCAGCCAAGATAGGGACTACCAAGAGACCCAGTACTTC. It specifies CASSQDRDYQETQYF.

This clonotype was counted many times. This chain uses TRBV5-8 with TRBJ2-1; 13 positions match TRBD2. The germline CDR1 and CDR2 sequences are SGHTS and YDEGEE. The CDR3 runs 17 residues. V lost 5 bases and J lost 4; bases outside the gene matches: 9. CDR3 region: CASSPGLAGDRYNEQFF. CDR3 coding DNA: TGTGCCAGCAGTCCTGGACTAGCGGGAGATAGGTACAATGAGCAGTTCTTC.

The chain has TRBV10-3 and TRBJ1-2; D is unresolved. Trimming left V 0 bases short and J 8 bases short, with 10 bases between. The germline CDR1 and CDR2 sequences are ENHRY and SYGVKD. The CDR3 spans 13 residues. In nucleotides, the CDR3 is TGTGCCATCAGTGAGTCCGAGAAAAGGGGCTACACCTTC. This codes for CAISESEKRGYTF.

The sample holds many counts of this clonotype. CDR3 DNA: TGTGCCAGCATCCTTCCTCGGACTTCCAACTACGAGCAGTACTTC. It translates to CASILPRTSNYEQYF. The V gene is TRBV7-9, the J gene TRBJ2-7, with D possibly matching TRBD2 (5 bases). Trimming cost V 7 bases and J 3 bases, with 19 bases left between them. Germline V lookup: CDR1 SEHNR, CDR2 FQNEAQ (reference sequence). The CDR3 is made up of 15 amino acids.

In its sample, this clonotype was seen once. The chain employs TRBV29-1 and TRBJ2-4, with 10 bases identical to TRBD2. The CDR3 loop spans 18 amino acids. Germline CDR1 reads SQVTM; CDR2 reads ANQGSEA. V dropped 6 bases and J dropped 1; count of bases not matched to a gene: 15. CDR3 coding DNA: TGCAGCGTGGCACAAAGGACTAGCGGTTTTGTGGCCAAAAACATTCAGTACTTC. Translating gives CSVAQRTSGFVAKNIQYF.

The chain joins TRBV7-8 to TRBJ1-5; 8 bases fit TRBD1. The CDR3 spans 15 residues. J lost 1 base, V lost 5 bases, and 4 bases had no gene match. The germline CDR1 and CDR2 sequences are SGHVS and FQNEAQ. CDR3 in amino acids: CASSTTGVSNQPQHF. In DNA, the CDR3 is TGTGCCAGCAGCACGACAGGGGTGAGCAATCAGCCCCAGCATTTT.

The gene calls are TRBV19 and TRBJ1-1; D unclear. This CDR3 is 14 amino acids long. The germline gives CDR1 LNHDA, CDR2 SQIVND (reference sequence). V was shortened by 3 bases and J by 8 bases, with 16 bases between the two germline ends. CDR3 residues: CASSISALVAEAFF. The DNA for the CDR3 is TGTGCCAGTAGTATTTCTGCCCTCGTGGCCGAAGCTTTCTTT.

Ten or more counts support this clonotype. V usage is TRBV20-1 and J usage is TRBJ2-7, with no clear D. The CDR3 sequence is 14 residues long. The germline gives CDR1 DFQATT, CDR2 SNEGSKA (reference sequence). V was cut by 3 bases and J by 5 bases, with 17 bases left in between. The CDR3 here is CSARGPAGEDEQYF. CDR3 bases: TGCAGTGCTAGGGGCCCCGCAGGAGAAGACGAGCAGTACTTC.

The chain carries TRBV11-1 and TRBJ2-7, with 14 bases aligning to TRBD2. Germline values: CDR1 SGHAT, CDR2 FQDESV (reference sequence). The CDR3 is 16 amino acids. The V gene end was trimmed by 5 bases and the J gene end by 4 bases; junction bases not matched to a gene: 7. The CDR3, as DNA: TGTGCCAGCAGCCAGACTAGCGGGAGGGCCGTATACGAGCAGTACTTC. This sequence encodes CASSQTSGRAVYEQYF.

In this sample, this clonotype turned up a few times. The rearrangement uses TRBV10-3 and TRBJ1-2; D remains unclear. The V end lost 7 bases, the J end lost 0 bases, and 9 bases lay between the germline ends. Germline CDR1 ENHRY, CDR2 SYGVKD. This CDR3 region has 13 residues. Written as DNA, the CDR3 is TGTGCCATCAAAGGCGTTCCTAACTATGGCTACACCTTC. Its protein is CAIKGVPNYGYTF.

A note on this clonotype: The CDR3 carries no conserved terminal phenylalanine or tryptophan, so it likely arises from a read error. The V and J genes are TRBV10-3 and TRBJ2-5; weak D call: TRBD1 (6 bases). Trimming removed 10 bases at V and 1 base at J, with 16 bases between. Germline CDR1 reads ENHRY; CDR2 reads SYGVKD. The CDR3 runs to 14 residues. The CDR3 coding sequence is TGTGCCAGCAGCCTTGGACAGCTCCAAGAGACCCAGTACTCC. Protein product: CASSLGQLQETQYS.

CDR3 amino acids: CATSDSDRGHGYTF. In nucleotides, the CDR3 is TGTGCCACCAGTGATTCGGACAGGGGGCATGGCTACACCTTC. This chain links TRBV24-1 with TRBJ1-2; 11 nucleotides line up with TRBD1. The germline CDR1 and CDR2 sequences are KGHDR and SFDVKD. V lost 2 bases and J lost 6; bases outside the gene matches: 1. The CDR3 contains 14 residues.

This chain uses TRBV4-3 with TRBJ2-7; 8 bases agree with TRBD2. Germline CDR1 is LGHNA and CDR2 is YSLEER. J gave up 4 bases and V 0 bases, and 8 bases lay outside the gene matches. CDR3 length equals 16 residues. CDR3 DNA: TGCGCCAGCAGCCAAGATGGGGTAGCGGGAAAGTACGAGCAGTACTTC. This translates into CASSQDGVAGKYEQYF.

The CDR3: CATSWGMNNEQFF. CDR3 DNA sequence: TGTGCCACCAGCTGGGGCATGAACAATGAGCAGTTCTTC. The rearrangement links TRBV15 to TRBJ2-1; D possibly corresponds to TRBD1 (5 bases). V was trimmed by 5 bases and J by 5 bases, leaving 10 bases between them. Germline CDR1 is LNHNV and CDR2 is YYDKDF (reference sequence). CDR3 length equals 13 residues.

This clonotype was counted many times. The chain uses TRBV5-6 and TRBJ2-2; 8 bases map to TRBD2. The germline CDR1 and CDR2 sequences are SGHDT and YYEEEE. The CDR3 consists of 16 residues. V was clipped by 1 base and J by 6 bases; unmatched bases: 8. The CDR3 is CASSLSGLLAAGELFF. The CDR3 region has the DNA TGTGCCAGCAGCTTGAGTGGCTTACTAGCGGCCGGGGAGCTGTTTTTT.

The rearrangement joins TRBV7-2 to TRBJ1-6; D is unclear. Germline V gene data show CDR1 as SGHTA and CDR2 as FQGNSA. There are 13 residues in the CDR3. The V end was cut by 3 bases, the J end by 11 bases, with 11 bases between. Here the CDR3 DNA reads TGTGCCAGCAGCTTCAATATAGGAGCACCCCTCCACTTT. Protein sequence: CASSFNIGAPLHF.

Many counts were recorded for this clonotype. The V gene is TRBV7-3, the J gene TRBJ2-1; 15 bases map to TRBD2. CDR3 length: 16 amino acids. Germline V CDR1 and CDR2: SGHTA, FQGTGA. Trimming removed 3 bases from V and 6 bases from J; junction bases left unmatched: 3. The CDR3 region has the DNA TGTGCCAGCAGCTTGGGACTAGCGGGAGGAGGCAATGAGCAGTTCTTC. This codes for CASSLGLAGGGNEQFF.

This clonotype has only a few counts. The chain has TRBV2 and TRBJ1-3; no reliable D call. V lost 1 base and J 7 bases, leaving 8 bases between the germline ends. The CDR3 extends over 13 amino acids. Germline V CDR1 and CDR2: SNHLY, FYNNEI. The CDR3 DNA reads as TGTGCCAGCAGTGAAGTCAGAGATAACACCATATATTTT. The encoded protein is CASSEVRDNTIYF.